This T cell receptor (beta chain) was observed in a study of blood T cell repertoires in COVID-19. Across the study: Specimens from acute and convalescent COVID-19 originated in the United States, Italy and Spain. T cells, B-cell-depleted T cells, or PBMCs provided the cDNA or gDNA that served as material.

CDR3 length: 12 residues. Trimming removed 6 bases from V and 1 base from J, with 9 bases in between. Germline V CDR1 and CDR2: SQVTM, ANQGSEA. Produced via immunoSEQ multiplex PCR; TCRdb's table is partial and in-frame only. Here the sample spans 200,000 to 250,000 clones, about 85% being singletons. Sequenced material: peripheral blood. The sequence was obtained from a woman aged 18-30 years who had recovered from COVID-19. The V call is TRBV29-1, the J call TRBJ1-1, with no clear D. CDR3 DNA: TGCAGCGTGGACTCGTCGAACACTGAAGCTTTCTTT. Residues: CSVDSSNTEAFF.